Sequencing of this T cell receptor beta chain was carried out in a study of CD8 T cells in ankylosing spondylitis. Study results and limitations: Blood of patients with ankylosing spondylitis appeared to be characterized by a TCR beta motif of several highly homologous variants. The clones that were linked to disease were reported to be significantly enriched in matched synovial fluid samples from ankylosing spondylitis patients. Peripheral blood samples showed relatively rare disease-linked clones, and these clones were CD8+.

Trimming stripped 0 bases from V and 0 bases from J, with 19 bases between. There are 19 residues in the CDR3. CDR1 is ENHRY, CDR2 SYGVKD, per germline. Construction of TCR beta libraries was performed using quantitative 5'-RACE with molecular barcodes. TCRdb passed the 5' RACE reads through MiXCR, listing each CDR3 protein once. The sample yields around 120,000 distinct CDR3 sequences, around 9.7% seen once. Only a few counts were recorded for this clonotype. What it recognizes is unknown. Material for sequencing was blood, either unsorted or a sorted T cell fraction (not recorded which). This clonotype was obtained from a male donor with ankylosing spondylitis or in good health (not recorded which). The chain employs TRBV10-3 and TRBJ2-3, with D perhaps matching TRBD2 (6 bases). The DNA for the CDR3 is TGTGCCATCAGTGAGTCCCTCAGTAGTGGGACTTCCAGCACAGATACGCAGTATTTT. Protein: CAISESLSSGTSSTDTQYF.